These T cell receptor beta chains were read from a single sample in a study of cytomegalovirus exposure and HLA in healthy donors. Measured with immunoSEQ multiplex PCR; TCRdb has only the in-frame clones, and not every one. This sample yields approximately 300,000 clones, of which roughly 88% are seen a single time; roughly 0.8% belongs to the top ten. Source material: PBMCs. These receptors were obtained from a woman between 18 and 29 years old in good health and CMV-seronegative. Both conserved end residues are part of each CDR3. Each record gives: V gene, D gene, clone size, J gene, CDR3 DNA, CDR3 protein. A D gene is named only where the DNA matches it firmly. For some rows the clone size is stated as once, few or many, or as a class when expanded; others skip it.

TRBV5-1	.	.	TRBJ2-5	TGCGCCAGCAGCCAGAAAGAGACCCAGTACTTC	CASSQKETQYF
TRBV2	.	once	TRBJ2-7	TGTGCCAGCAGTGGAGGAGGGGAGCACTACGAGCAGTACTTC	CASSGGGEHYEQYF
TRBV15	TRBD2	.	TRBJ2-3	TGTGCCACCCGGACTAGCGGGGCAGATACGCAGTATTTT	CATRTSGADTQYF
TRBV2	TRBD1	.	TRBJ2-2	TGTGCCAGCAGTGAACTGGGACAGGGTGGTTCCGGGGAGCTGTTTTTT	CASSELGQGGSGELFF
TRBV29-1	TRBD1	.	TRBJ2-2	TGCAGTACCGGGGACAGCTCGAACACCGGGGAGCTGTTTTTT	CSTGDSSNTGELFF
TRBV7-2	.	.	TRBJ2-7	TGTGCCAGCAGGCTAGCCTACGAGCAGTACTTC	CASRLAYEQYF
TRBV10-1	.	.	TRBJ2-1	TGCGCCAGCTTTAATTATGCAGGGGCCCGCAATGAGCAGTTCTTC	CASFNYAGARNEQFF
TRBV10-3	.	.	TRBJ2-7	TGTGCCATCGCGGCCAACGCCTACGAGCAGTACTTC	CAIAANAYEQYF
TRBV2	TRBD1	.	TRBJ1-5	TGTGCCAGCTCAAAACCGGGACAGAGCATTAGCAATCAGCCCCAGCATTTT	CASSKPGQSISNQPQHF
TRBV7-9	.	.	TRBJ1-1	TGTGCCAGCAGCTCATTGTCCGGGAACACTGAAGCTTTCTTT	CASSSLSGNTEAFF
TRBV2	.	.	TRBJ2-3	TGTGCCAGCGTAGATATTGGGGCAGGGACAGATACGCAGTATTTT	CASVDIGAGTDTQYF
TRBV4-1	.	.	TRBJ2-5	TGCGCCAGCAGCCGCAATAACCGGGAGACCCAGTACTTC	CASSRNNRETQYF
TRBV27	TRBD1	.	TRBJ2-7	TGTGCCAGCAGTACAACCGGGACAGAAGGATACGAGCAGTACTTC	CASSTTGTEGYEQYF
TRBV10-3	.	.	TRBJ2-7	TGTGCCATCAGTGAGACAGCCTACGAGCAGTACTTC	CAISETAYEQYF
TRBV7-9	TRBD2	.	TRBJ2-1	TGTGCCAGCAGCTTGCGGGGCAGCGGGAGAGGCGTTGAGCAGTTCTTC	CASSLRGSGRGVEQFF
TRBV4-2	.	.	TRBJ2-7	TGTGCCAGCCAGGCGGGATCTGGCGAGCAGTACTTC	CASQAGSGEQYF
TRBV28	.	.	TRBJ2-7	TGTGCCAGCAGAAGAGGAGAGCAGTACTTC	CASRRGEQYF
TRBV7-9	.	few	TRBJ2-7	TGTGCCAGCAGCCCGCCGGGCTACGAGCAGTACTTC	CASSPPGYEQYF
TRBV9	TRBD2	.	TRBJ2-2	TGTGCCAGCAGCGTAAACCCAATAGCGGGCCCCGGGGAGCTGTTTTTT	CASSVNPIAGPGELFF
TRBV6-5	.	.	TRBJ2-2	TGTGCCAGCAGTTACATGTACGGGGAGCTGTTTTTT	CASSYMYGELFF
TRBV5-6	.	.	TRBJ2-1	TGTGCCAGCAGCTTGGCGGGGGAACCCCCCAACAATGAGCAGTTCTTC	CASSLAGEPPNNEQFF
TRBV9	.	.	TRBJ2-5	TGTGCCAGCAGCGTAGATTTGGGAGGAGAGACCCAGTACTTC	CASSVDLGGETQYF
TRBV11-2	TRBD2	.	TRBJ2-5	TGTGCCAGCAGCCCCCCCTCCGGGGGGGTCCAAGAGACCCAGTACTTC	CASSPPSGGVQETQYF
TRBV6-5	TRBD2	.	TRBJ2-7	TGTGCCAGCAGTTACTCGGGACTAGCTACCTACGAGCAGTACTTC	CASSYSGLATYEQYF
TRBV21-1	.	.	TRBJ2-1	TGTGCCAGCAGCAAAGCGGTAGCGGGGAAACTCAGCTCCTACAATGAGCAGTTCTTC	CASSKAVAGKLSSYNEQFF
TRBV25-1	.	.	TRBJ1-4	TGTGCCAGCAGCCTGACAGGCTCTAATGAAAAACTGTTTTTT	CASSLTGSNEKLFF
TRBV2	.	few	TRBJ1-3	TGTGCCAGAAGCGAGGGCTCTGGAAACACCATATATTTT	CARSEGSGNTIYF
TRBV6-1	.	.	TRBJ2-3	TGTGCCAGCAGTGACTCCCTCGATACGCAGTATTTT	CASSDSLDTQYF
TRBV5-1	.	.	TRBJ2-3	TGCGCCAGCAGTAGCGGACAGGAGACAGATACGCAGTATTTT	CASSSGQETDTQYF
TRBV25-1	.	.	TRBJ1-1	TGTGCCAGCAGCCCCCTAGGTCAGAACACTGAAGCTTTCTTT	CASSPLGQNTEAFF
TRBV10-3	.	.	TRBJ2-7	TGTGCCATCAGTGAGTCCAGGATATCGTACGAGCAGTACTTC	CAISESRISYEQYF
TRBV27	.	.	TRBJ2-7	TGTGCCAGCAGTCCGGGACTCTCCTACGAGCAGTACTTC	CASSPGLSYEQYF
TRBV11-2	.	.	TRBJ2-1	TGTGCCAGCAGACGGGAGATGCTAGACAATGAGCAGTTCTTC	CASRREMLDNEQFF
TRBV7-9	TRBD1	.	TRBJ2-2	TGTGCCAGCAGCCCAACAGGGGTGGAGGAGCTGTTTTTT	CASSPTGVEELFF
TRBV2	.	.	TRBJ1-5	TGTGCCAGCAGTGAGGGAGTTCAGCCCCAGCATTTT	CASSEGVQPQHF
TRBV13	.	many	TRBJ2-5	TGTGCCAGCAGCCTCGGGACACTTGAGGAGACCCAGTACTTC	CASSLGTLEETQYF
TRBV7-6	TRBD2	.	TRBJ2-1	TGTGCCAGCAGCTCTAGCGGGAGTTATAATGAGCAGTTCTTC	CASSSSGSYNEQFF
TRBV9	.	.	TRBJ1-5	TGTGCCAGCAGCGTAGGAGTCGGGGGAAATCAGCCCCAGCATTTT	CASSVGVGGNQPQHF
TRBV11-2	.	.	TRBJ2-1	TGTGCCAGCAGCTTACAGGGATATGAGCAGTTCTTC	CASSLQGYEQFF
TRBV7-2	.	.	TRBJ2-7	TGTGCCAGCAGCCGTAGTAGACTAGAGAGGTACGAGCAGTACTTC	CASSRSRLERYEQYF
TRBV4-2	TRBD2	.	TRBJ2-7	TGTGCCAGCAGCCAAGGGGTCGCGGGAGTAATCGAGCAGTACTTC	CASSQGVAGVIEQYF
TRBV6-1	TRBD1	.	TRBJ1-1	TGTGCCAGCAGTGAAGACAGGGGCTCTGAAGCTTTCTTT	CASSEDRGSEAFF
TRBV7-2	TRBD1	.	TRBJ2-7	TGTGCCAGCAGCACGGGACAGGGACCCTACGAGCAGTACTTC	CASSTGQGPYEQYF
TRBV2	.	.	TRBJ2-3	TGTGCCAGCAGTTCCGCGAGCACAGATACGCAGTATTTT	CASSSASTDTQYF
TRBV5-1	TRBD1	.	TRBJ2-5	TGCGCCAGCAGCCCGGGGGACAGGGTAGAGGAGACCCAGTACTTC	CASSPGDRVEETQYF
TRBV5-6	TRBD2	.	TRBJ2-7	TGTGCCAGCAGCTTGAGCGGGGAAAAAATGTACGAGCAGTACTTC	CASSLSGEKMYEQYF
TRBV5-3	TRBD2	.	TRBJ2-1	TGTGCCAGACGACGGTTTTGGCGGGAGGATAGCGATGAGCAGTTCTTC	CARRRFWREDSDEQFF
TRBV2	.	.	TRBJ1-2	TGTGCCAGCAGTGGGACGTACGGGGGGGATGGCTACACCTTC	CASSGTYGGDGYTF
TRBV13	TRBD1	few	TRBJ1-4	TGTGCCAGCAGCTCGGGACAGGTGAATGAAAAACTGTTTTTT	CASSSGQVNEKLFF
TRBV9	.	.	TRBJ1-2	TGTGCCAGCAGCGTAGCGGCGGGCGAGTACTATGGCTACACCTTC	CASSVAAGEYYGYTF
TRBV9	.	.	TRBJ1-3	TGTGCCAGCAGCCCCACAGGGACGGGAAACACCATATATTTT	CASSPTGTGNTIYF
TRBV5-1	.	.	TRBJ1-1	TGCGCCAGCAGCTTGACCGGAACCCTCCAGGACTGGGGCACTGAAGCTTTCTTT	CASSLTGTLQDWGTEAFF